Reported below is one TCR beta chain. In the original processing: By means of reference gene primer amplification, nucleated cell counts were estimated. TCRdb's table, derived via immunoSEQ multiplex PCR, lists solely in-frame clones and lacks some. From that table come the V and J calls and clone size; the DNA was used to work out D and trimming. The sample shows roughly 200,000 clones, about nine tenths of them seen only once. The study assigned cohorts using participant-reported clinical history. V was clipped by 1 base and J by 4 bases, with 16 bases between them. The CDR3 runs 16 residues. The germline V gene has CDR1 SNHLY and CDR2 FYNNEI. The record originates from a study of blood T cell repertoires in COVID-19. Study context: What the recovered Cohort 3 donors had was two negative PCRs, clearance, or symptom resolution. PBMCs, B-cell-depleted T cells, or T cells provided the cDNA or gDNA that made up the material.

The V call is TRBV2, the J call TRBJ1-2; maybe TRBD1 (5 bases). The sample consisted of PBMCs or T cells enriched from blood (not recorded which). The source of this sequence is a man between 25 and 39 years old in a cohort exposed to, infected with or recovered from COVID-19 (not recorded which). The CDR3 DNA is TGTGCCAGCAGTGAAGGTCGGGGGAAGCTCAGCTATGGCTACACCTTC. Its translation: CASSEGRGKLSYGYTF.